This entry describes one T cell receptor (beta chain). This entry comes from a study of cytomegalovirus exposure and HLA in healthy donors. Study at large: Early on, a data release was issued that held 80 million or so unique TCRs from HLA-typed donors.

PCR employed 60 Vbeta and 13 Jbeta primers. The protocol was immunoSEQ multiplex PCR, while the TCRdb copy is restricted to in-frame clones and leaves out a portion. The sample contains 150,000 to 200,000 clones, about 76% of which appear only once. This receptor was obtained from a male donor in good health and CMV-seropositive. Material for sequencing was PBMCs.

The CDR3 DNA sequence: TGTGCCAGCAGCCAACAACGACGGAATTCCGGGGGTGGCTACACCTTC. This sequence encodes CASSQQRRNSGGGYTF. The chain joins TRBV4-2 to TRBJ1-2; TRBD1 is a possible D gene (5 bases). From germline, CDR1 is LGHNA and CDR2 YNFKEQ. Trimming pared 2 bases from V and 7 bases from J, leaving 20 bases between. This CDR3 has 16 amino acids.